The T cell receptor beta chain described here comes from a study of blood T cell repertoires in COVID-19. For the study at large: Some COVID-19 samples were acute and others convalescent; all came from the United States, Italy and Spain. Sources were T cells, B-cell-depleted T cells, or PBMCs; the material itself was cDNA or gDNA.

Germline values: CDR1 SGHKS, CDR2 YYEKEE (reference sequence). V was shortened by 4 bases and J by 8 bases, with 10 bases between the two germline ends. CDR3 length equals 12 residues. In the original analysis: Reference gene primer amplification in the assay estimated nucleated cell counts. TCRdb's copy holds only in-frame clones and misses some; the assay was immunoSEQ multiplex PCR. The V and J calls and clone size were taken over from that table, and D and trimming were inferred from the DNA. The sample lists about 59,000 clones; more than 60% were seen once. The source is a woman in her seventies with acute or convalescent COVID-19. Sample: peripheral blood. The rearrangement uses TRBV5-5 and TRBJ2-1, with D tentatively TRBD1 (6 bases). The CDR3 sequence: CASSLQGDEQFF. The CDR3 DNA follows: TGTGCCAGCAGCCTACAGGGCGATGAGCAGTTCTTC.